Given below is one T cell receptor beta chain in context. What it recognizes is unknown. This sample is part of a study of OX40 agonist ivuxolimab in advanced cancers. As for the study in general: An agonistic anti-OX40 (CD134) antibody, ivuxolimab, was used to treat the patients. With a range of roughly 20 to 85, age averaged approximately 60 years, and around 83% were male.

The CDR3 consists of 14 residues. Trimming left V 0 bases short and J 8 bases short, with 11 bases between. CDR1 GTSNPN and CDR2 SVGIG come from the germline V gene (reference sequence). Study outcomes and limitations: Certain nonresponders likewise exhibited a low normalized T-cell clonal expansion. At 0.1 to 3.0 mg/kg and by week 6, clonal expansion occurred in CD4+ and CD8+ blood T cells.

Assay used: immunoSEQ multiplex PCR; TCRdb lists only in-frame clones, some missing. The data show fewer than 85,000 clones, more than 70% seen once. The V and J genes are TRBV30 and TRBJ1-6; D is ambiguous. The clonotype was recovered from an adult with an advanced solid tumor such as melanoma, head and neck, liver or kidney cancer. Here the sequenced sample was CD4+ or CD8+ T cells sorted from blood, taken in a trial of the OX40 agonist ivuxolimab. Here the CDR3 DNA reads TGTGCCTGGAGTGTAGCTGGTTGGGATTCACCCCTCCACTTT. This sequence encodes CAWSVAGWDSPLHF.